This TCR beta chain comes out of a study of blood T cell repertoires in COVID-19. Study summary: Sites in the United States, Italy and Spain provided acute and convalescent COVID-19 samples. PBMCs, B-cell-depleted T cells, or T cells were the source of the cDNA or gDNA that made up the material.

Authors' analysis steps: Estimation of nucleated cell counts relied on the amplification of reference gene primers. Method: immunoSEQ multiplex PCR; TCRdb's copy keeps in-frame clones and lacks some. V, J and clone size are taken as reported in that table, and D and trimming were inferred from the DNA itself. Of under 200,000 clones listed, about 84% are singletons. The CDR3 spans 16 residues. The chain uses TRBV12-2 and TRBJ2-1; the D call in the table, TRBD2, was not verified against the DNA. TRBV12-2 is recorded as a pseudogene. The source material was peripheral blood. The clonotype comes from a woman aged 25 to 39 with acute or convalescent COVID-19. The CDR3 loop is CASRPWPHTGGNEQFF. CDR3 coding DNA: TGTGCAAGTCGCCCCTGGCCCCACACCGGCGGCAATGAGCAGTTCTTC.